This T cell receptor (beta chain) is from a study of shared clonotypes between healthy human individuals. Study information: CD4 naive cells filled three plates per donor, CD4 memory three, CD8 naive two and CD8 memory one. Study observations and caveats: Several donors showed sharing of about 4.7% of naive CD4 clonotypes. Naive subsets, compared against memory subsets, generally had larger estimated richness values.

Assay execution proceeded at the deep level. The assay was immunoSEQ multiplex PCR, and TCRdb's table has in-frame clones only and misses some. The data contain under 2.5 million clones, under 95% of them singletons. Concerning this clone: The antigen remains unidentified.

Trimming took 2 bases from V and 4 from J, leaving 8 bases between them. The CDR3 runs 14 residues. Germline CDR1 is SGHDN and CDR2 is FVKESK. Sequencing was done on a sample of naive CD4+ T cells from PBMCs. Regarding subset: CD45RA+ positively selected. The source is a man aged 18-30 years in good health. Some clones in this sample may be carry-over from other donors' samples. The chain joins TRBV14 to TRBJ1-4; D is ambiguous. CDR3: CASSQWGFNEKLFF. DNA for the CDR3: TGTGCCAGCAGCCAATGGGGTTTTAATGAAAAACTGTTTTTT.